These 29 T cell receptor beta chains share one sample of origin, sequenced in a study of cytomegalovirus exposure and HLA in healthy donors. This PCR relied on a set of 60 Vbeta primers and 13 Jbeta primers. The method was immunoSEQ multiplex PCR; TCRdb's version includes in-frame clones alone and lacks a portion of them. The sample yields 85,000 to 120,000 clones, 60% to 75% seen once. The sequencing sample was made of PBMCs. Receptors were obtained from a male donor in good health and CMV-seropositive.

The chain couples TRBV7-8 to TRBJ2-4; D may be TRBD2 (6 bases). The CDR3 length is 15 residues. V shed 7 bases and J shed 0 bases, with 13 bases lying between them. CDR1 SGHVS and CDR2 FQNEAQ come from the germline V gene. CDR3 in DNA: TGTGCCAGCACCATTGGAGGGCGAGCCAAAAACATTCAGTACTTC. This translates into CASTIGGRAKNIQYF.

This clone appeared a few times. V gene TRBV9 combines with J gene TRBJ1-4; 8 nucleotides agree with TRBD1. This CDR3 has 17 residues. Germline V lookup: CDR1 SGDLS, CDR2 YYNGEE. V lost 0 bases and J lost 7; bases outside the gene matches: 11. The CDR3 loop is CASSVALGGQATEKLFF. The CDR3 DNA reads TGTGCCAGCAGCGTAGCTTTAGGGGGACAGGCCACTGAAAAACTGTTTTTT.

This chain connects TRBV30 to TRBJ2-5, with 11 bases lining up with TRBD1. The ends lost 3 bases at V and 1 base at J; junction bases unmatched: 1. The CDR3 runs 14 residues. Germline V CDR1 and CDR2: GTSNPN, SVGIG (reference sequence). The CDR3 loop is CAWRGQGVQETQYF. The CDR3 DNA follows: TGTGCCTGGAGGGGACAGGGGGTCCAAGAGACCCAGTACTTC.

The chain recombines TRBV5-4 with TRBJ2-5; 12 nucleotides agree with TRBD1. Germline trimming cut 5 bases from V and 2 bases from J; bases unmatched to any gene: 13. CDR3 length equals 18 residues. CDR1 is SGHNT and CDR2 is YYREEE in the germline V gene (reference sequence). CDR3 protein: CASSPARGTGGGQETQYF. The CDR3 nucleotides are TGTGCCAGCAGTCCCGCGCGCGGGACAGGGGGCGGACAAGAGACCCAGTACTTC. Complete variable domain (other parts from reference TRBV5-4 and TRBJ2-5): ETGVTQSPTHLIKTRGQQVTLRCSSQSGHNTVSWYQQALGQGPQFIFQYYREEENGRGNFPPRFSGLQFPNYSSELNVNALELDDSALYLCASSPARGTGGGQETQYFGPGTRLLVL.

The chain employs TRBV5-1 and TRBJ2-2; 7 nucleotides match TRBD1. CDR1 is SGHRS and CDR2 is YFSETQ in the germline V gene. Germline trimming cut 5 bases from V and 2 bases from J; bases unmatched to any gene: 6. The CDR3 spans 15 residues. This CDR3 is CASRTGTENTGELFF. In DNA form, the CDR3 reads TGCGCCAGCAGAACCGGGACAGAAAACACCGGGGAGCTGTTTTTT.

The chain recombines TRBV4-1 with TRBJ2-7; 7 nucleotides line up with TRBD1. Germline V CDR1 and CDR2: MGHRA, YSYEKL. The CDR3 runs 19 residues. After removal of 0 bases from V and 0 bases from J, the junction contained 14 bases not matched to a gene. For the CDR3, the DNA is TGCGCCAGCAGCCAAGAGAAGGCCACAACAGGGGTTTACTCCTACGAGCAGTACTTC. Protein sequence: CASSQEKATTGVYSYEQYF.

This sequence joins TRBV9 and TRBJ1-5, with TRBD1 identical over 9 bases. CDR1 is SGDLS and CDR2 is YYNGEE in the germline V gene. There are 15 residues in the CDR3. V lost 4 bases, J lost 9 bases, and 11 bases stayed unmatched. CDR3 region: CASSPGTGTFGPQHF. The DNA for the CDR3 is TGTGCCAGCAGCCCGGGGACAGGGACTTTTGGGCCCCAGCATTTT.

V usage is TRBV18 and J usage is TRBJ1-1; 7 bases agree with TRBD1. This CDR3 has 13 amino acids. With 4 bases clipped from V and 3 bases from J, the junction kept 2 bases outside the gene matches. Germline assignment: CDR1 KGHSH and CDR2 LQKENI. CDR3 bases: TGTGCCAGCTCACGTACAGGGGACACTGAAGCTTTCTTT. Its protein product is CASSRTGDTEAFF.

The V call is TRBV11-2, the J call TRBJ2-5, with 7 bases lining up with TRBD2. CDR1 is SGHAT and CDR2 is FQNNGV in the germline V gene. The CDR3 contains 14 residues. V shed 5 bases and J 5 bases; nucleotides not matched to a gene: 8. The CDR3 region is CASSPRLAGETQYF. CDR3 nucleotides: TGTGCCAGCAGCCCCCGACTAGCAGGGGAGACCCAGTACTTC.

This clone was seen more than once but under ten times. This rearrangement joins TRBV9 to TRBJ2-5; no clear D gene. The ends were cut back, 3 bases at V and 0 bases at J, with 12 bases in the middle. Germline V gene lookup returns CDR1 SGDLS and CDR2 YYNGEE. The CDR3 contains 15 residues. The CDR3 reads CASSAPTGYQETQYF. In nucleotides, the CDR3 is TGTGCCAGCAGCGCGCCGACCGGGTACCAAGAGACCCAGTACTTC.

The rearrangement joins TRBV5-1 to TRBJ2-7; weak D call: TRBD2 (7 bases). V was cut by 3 bases and J by 2 bases, with 21 bases left in between. The CDR3 spans 17 residues. Germline values: CDR1 SGHRS, CDR2 YFSETQ. In nucleotides, the CDR3 is TGCGCCAGCAGCTACCTGGGGGGGCTAGGGGATGCCTACGAGCAGTACTTC. Translation: CASSYLGGLGDAYEQYF.

This rearrangement joins TRBV18 to TRBJ2-3, with no clear D. CDR3 length: 16 residues. Germline values: CDR1 KGHSH, CDR2 LQKENI. The ends were cut back, 2 bases at V and 0 bases at J, with 12 bases in the middle. In DNA, the CDR3 is TGTGCCAGCTCACCATTCCCACCTAGTAGCACAGATACGCAGTATTTT. Translation: CASSPFPPSSTDTQYF.

The chain combines TRBV29-1 with TRBJ1-1; D possibly corresponds to TRBD1 (5 bases). The V end was cut by 7 bases, the J end by 1 base, with 7 bases between. CDR1 is SQVTM, CDR2 ANQGSEA, per germline. The CDR3 is 11 residues long. The CDR3 loop is CSAQGNTEAFF. CDR3 coding DNA: TGCAGCGCCCAGGGGAACACTGAAGCTTTCTTT.

The chain has TRBV6-5 and TRBJ1-2; 9 bases map to TRBD1. Looked up from germline, CDR1 is MNHEY and CDR2 is SVGAGI. V trimming: 6 bases; J trimming: 2 bases; junction bases outside the gene matches: 7. The CDR3 covers 15 residues. Written as DNA, the CDR3 is TGTGCCAGCAGAAGGGGGGACAGGGTAAACTATGGCTACACCTTC. This gives the protein CASRRGDRVNYGYTF.

The gene calls are TRBV19 and TRBJ2-3, with 9 bases aligning to TRBD1. After removal of 6 bases from V and 6 bases from J, the junction contained 13 bases not matched to a gene. From germline, CDR1 is LNHDA and CDR2 SQIVND (reference sequence). The CDR3 spans 16 residues. The CDR3 DNA reads as TGTGCCAGTAGATGGGACAGGGACCAGTATCGCGATACGCAGTATTTT. The encoded protein is CASRWDRDQYRDTQYF.

The chain combines TRBV7-3 with TRBJ2-2, with no clear D. Trimming pared 5 bases from V and 2 bases from J, leaving 3 bases between. In germline, CDR1 is SGHTA, CDR2 FQGTGA. CDR3 length: 12 amino acids. The CDR3 region is CASSRNTGELFF. The CDR3, as DNA: TGTGCCAGCAGCCGTAACACCGGGGAGCTGTTTTTT.

V is TRBV5-1 and J is TRBJ2-3, with TRBD1 matching over 8 bases. The J segment lost 4 bases and the V segment lost 0 bases, leaving 7 bases of the junction unmatched. Germline assignment: CDR1 SGHRS and CDR2 YFSETQ. This CDR3 comprises 16 residues. The CDR3 is CASSLDRGVNADTQYF. The CDR3 DNA follows: TGCGCCAGCAGCTTGGACAGGGGGGTCAACGCAGATACGCAGTATTTT.

The chain couples TRBV28 to TRBJ2-7; D uncertain. From germline, CDR1 is MDHEN and CDR2 SYDVKM. V lost 3 bases to trimming and J lost 0 bases, with 15 bases between them. This CDR3 contains 16 residues. The DNA of the CDR3 is TGTGCCAGCAGTTTGATCCGCGGTTATAGCTCCTACGAGCAGTACTTC. This gives the protein CASSLIRGYSSYEQYF.

This clone came up a few times. This chain links TRBV5-4 with TRBJ1-2, with D perhaps matching TRBD1 (6 bases). CDR1 SGHNT and CDR2 YYREEE come from the germline V gene (reference sequence). The CDR3 consists of 14 residues. V shed 4 bases and J shed 5 bases, with 15 bases lying between them. The CDR3: CASSQTGLWYGYTF. The CDR3 DNA follows: TGTGCCAGCAGCCAAACAGGGCTTTGGTATGGCTACACCTTC.

This clone was counted only a few times. The chain employs TRBV6-5 and TRBJ2-7; the D is unclear. Germline CDR1 reads MNHEY; CDR2 reads SVGAGI. CDR3 length equals 11 residues. V lost 4 bases and J lost 5, with 6 bases in between. DNA for the CDR3: TGTGCCAGCAGTTCTGTTCACGAGCAGTACTTC. It yields the protein CASSSVHEQYF.

The chain carries TRBV10-1 and TRBJ2-7, with 7 bases identical to TRBD1. J lost 3 bases, V lost 6 bases, and 11 bases had no gene match. The CDR3 loop spans 15 amino acids. Germline V lookup: CDR1 WNHNN, CDR2 SYGVQD (reference sequence). The CDR3 nucleotides read TGCGCCAGCAGCGAACGGACAGGAGACTTCTACGAGCAGTACTTC. Translated: CASSERTGDFYEQYF.

This clone came up once. The rearrangement uses TRBV6-5 and TRBJ2-4; D possibly corresponds to TRBD2 (6 bases). V lost 6 bases to trimming and J lost 2 bases, with 14 bases between them. The CDR3 runs 15 residues. Germline-derived CDR1 and CDR2 are MNHEY and SVGAGI. DNA of the CDR3: TGTGCCAGCAGGACGGAGGGGCGGTCCAAAAACATTCAGTACTTC. Protein: CASRTEGRSKNIQYF.

This clone was seen more than once but under ten times. The V and J genes are TRBV6-1 and TRBJ2-3, with a tentative D call TRBD2 (5 bases). V lost 0 bases and J 1 base, leaving 14 bases between the germline ends. The CDR3 runs to 17 residues. CDR1 and CDR2 (germline): MNHNS, SASEGT. The CDR3 DNA sequence: TGTGCCAGCAGTGAAGCGATGTTTGAGGGTGGCACAGATACGCAGTATTTT. Translating it yields CASSEAMFEGGTDTQYF.

This clone was recorded at least ten times. V and J are TRBV5-4 and TRBJ2-1, with 8 nucleotides matching TRBD1. The CDR3 covers 14 residues. Losses at the gene ends were 8 bases for V and 4 bases for J; bases not matched to a gene: 8. In germline, CDR1 is SGHNT, CDR2 YYREEE (reference sequence). This CDR3 is CASQQGEVYNEQFF. CDR3 sequence (DNA): TGTGCCAGTCAACAGGGGGAAGTTTACAATGAGCAGTTCTTC.

The chain carries TRBV7-2 and TRBJ2-3, with 11 nucleotides matching TRBD1. The CDR3 has 15 amino acids. V was pared by 6 bases and J by 4 bases, with 6 bases of the junction left unmatched. Germline V gene lookup returns CDR1 SGHTA and CDR2 FQGNSA. In DNA form, the CDR3 reads TGTGCCAGCAGAAAGCCGGGACAGGGGGCAGATACGCAGTATTTT. Amino acids: CASRKPGQGADTQYF.

This clone appeared a few times. The chain is built from TRBV11-2 and TRBJ1-6; 7 nucleotides line up with TRBD1. V shed 5 bases and J 10 bases; nucleotides not matched to a gene: 14. The CDR3 runs to 16 residues. The germline CDR1 and CDR2 sequences are SGHAT and FQNNGV. For the CDR3, the DNA is TGTGCCAGCAGCCTAGCCCACAGGGGTCGGGAGTCACCCCTCCACTTT. This gives the protein CASSLAHRGRESPLHF.

This clone appeared a single time. The chain has TRBV18 and TRBJ2-2; TRBD2 is a possible D gene (7 bases). The CDR3 contains 15 residues. Germline CDR1 KGHSH, CDR2 LQKENI. V lost 6 bases to trimming and J lost 5 bases, with 16 bases between them. CDR3 sequence reads: CASSAIKGGTGELFF. The CDR3 bases are TGTGCCAGCTCGGCGATCAAGGGGGGGACCGGGGAGCTGTTTTTT.

The chain joins TRBV4-3 to TRBJ2-3; TRBD2 aligns across 9 bases. CDR3 size: 17 residues. The junction had 10 bases not matched to a gene; V was cut back by 0 bases and J by 6 bases. CDR1 LGHNA and CDR2 YSLEER come from the germline V gene. The CDR3 DNA is TGCGCCAGCAGCCAAGAAGGTCCTAGCGGGGCGAGGGATACGCAGTATTTT. Translated: CASSQEGPSGARDTQYF.

This clone was seen a handful of times. The CDR3 region is CASSLTGGQYF. DNA of the CDR3: TGTGCCAGCAGCCTCACCGGTGGGCAGTACTTC. The chain links TRBV13 to TRBJ2-7; D remains unclear. The germline gives CDR1 PRHDT, CDR2 FYEKMQ (reference sequence). This CDR3 is built from 11 residues. Trimming removed 5 bases at V and 9 bases at J, with 11 bases between.